Below are 10 T cell receptor beta chains sequenced from a single sample in a study of cytomegalovirus exposure and HLA in healthy donors. With 60 Vbeta and 13 Jbeta primers, the PCR was carried out. Some clones are missing from TCRdb's copy, which holds only in-frame ones; the method was immunoSEQ multiplex PCR. This table has some 180,000 clones, roughly 78% appearing once. The sequencing sample was made of PBMCs. Source of these receptors: a woman between 25 and 40 years old in good health and CMV-seronegative.

The chain links TRBV7-9 to TRBJ2-7; the match to TRBD1 covers 7 bases. The germline gives CDR1 SEHNR, CDR2 FQNEAQ (reference sequence). The CDR3 has 16 residues. The junction had 11 bases not matched to a gene; V was cut back by 5 bases and J by 1 base. The CDR3 here is CASSRGQIVLSYEQYF. As DNA, the CDR3 is TGTGCCAGCAGCCGGGGACAGATTGTGTTATCCTACGAGCAGTACTTC. The variable domain in full, completed from reference TRBV7-9 and TRBJ2-7, reads DTGVSQNPRHKITKRGQNVTFRCDPISEHNRLYWYRQTLGQGPEFLTYFQNEAQLEKSRLLSDRFSAERPKGSFSTLEIQRTEQGDSAMYLCASSRGQIVLSYEQYFGPGTRLTVT.

The chain has TRBV5-1 and TRBJ1-4; TRBD1 agrees at 7 bases. This CDR3 is built from 14 residues. Germline V gene data show CDR1 as SGHRS and CDR2 as YFSETQ. V trimming: 4 bases; J trimming: 4 bases; junction bases outside the gene matches: 4. DNA for the CDR3: TGCGCCAGCAGCCCCCAGGGGGTTAATGAAAAACTGTTTTTT. This sequence encodes CASSPQGVNEKLFF.

The chain recombines TRBV5-1 with TRBJ2-7; 7 positions match TRBD2. This CDR3 comprises 15 residues. Germline values: CDR1 SGHRS, CDR2 YFSETQ. The ends lost 2 bases at V and 6 bases at J; junction bases unmatched: 11. The CDR3 DNA is TGCGCCAGCAGCTTCTACACTGGCGGGGGATCCGAGCAGTACTTC. It specifies CASSFYTGGGSEQYF.

Here the CDR3 DNA reads TGTGCCAGCAGCCAGACGGGCTACGAGCAGTACTTC. Its protein product is CASSQTGYEQYF. This chain links TRBV7-6 with TRBJ2-7; D is ambiguous. The CDR3 loop spans 12 amino acids. The germline V gene encodes CDR1 SGHVS and CDR2 FNYEAQ. Trimming took 5 bases from V and 3 from J, leaving 8 bases between them.

The chain has TRBV18 and TRBJ2-7; 8 nucleotides align to TRBD1. This CDR3 has 17 amino acids. From germline, CDR1 is KGHSH and CDR2 LQKENI. V shed 3 bases, J shed 0 bases, and the junction held 10 bases outside the gene matches. CDR3 loop: CASSPSTRTGSSYEQYF. The CDR3 bases are TGTGCCAGCTCACCCTCCACGAGGACAGGGAGCTCCTACGAGCAGTACTTC.

In this sample, this clone turned up once. The chain employs TRBV7-9 and TRBJ1-1, with TRBD1 matching over 8 bases. Germline V gene sequence: CDR1 SEHNR, CDR2 FQNEAQ (reference sequence). This CDR3 comprises 17 residues. J gave up 3 bases and V 2 bases, and 11 bases lay outside the gene matches. The CDR3 DNA follows: TGTGCCAGCAGCTTACCCATTCAGGGGGCTGGGGACACTGAAGCTTTCTTT. Translation: CASSLPIQGAGDTEAFF. Variable domain in full (rest from reference TRBV7-9 and TRBJ1-1): DTGVSQNPRHKITKRGQNVTFRCDPISEHNRLYWYRQTLGQGPEFLTYFQNEAQLEKSRLLSDRFSAERPKGSFSTLEIQRTEQGDSAMYLCASSLPIQGAGDTEAFFGQGTRLTVV.

The rearrangement joins TRBV6-6 to TRBJ1-3; TRBD1 aligns across 7 bases. From germline, CDR1 is MNHNY and CDR2 SVGAGI (reference sequence). The CDR3 totals 14 residues. V dropped 7 bases and J dropped 1; count of bases not matched to a gene: 4. The CDR3 DNA sequence: TGTGCCAGCACCCAGACAGGGTCTGGAAACACCATATATTTT. Translating it yields CASTQTGSGNTIYF.

The chain uses TRBV14 and TRBJ1-2; 7 bases line up with TRBD1. The CDR3 has 15 amino acids. From germline, CDR1 is SGHDN and CDR2 FVKESK. V shed 3 bases and J 2 bases; nucleotides not matched to a gene: 6. CDR3 DNA sequence: TGTGCCAGCAGCCACGTCGGGACAGCCAACTATGGCTACACCTTC. Encoded protein: CASSHVGTANYGYTF.

In its sample, this clone was seen once. The chain joins TRBV5-1 to TRBJ2-1; TRBD1 is a possible D gene (6 bases). Germline CDR1 and CDR2: SGHRS and YFSETQ. The CDR3 extends over 15 amino acids. V lost 5 bases to trimming and J lost 1 base, with 13 bases between them. DNA for the CDR3: TGCGCCAGCAGATCTACAGGGATATCCTACAATGAGCAGTTCTTC. Protein product: CASRSTGISYNEQFF. The variable domain in full, completed from reference TRBV5-1 and TRBJ2-1, reads KAGVTQTPRYLIKTRGQQVTLSCSPISGHRSVSWYQQTPGQGLQFLFEYFSETQRNKGNFPGRFSGRQFSNSRSEMNVSTLELGDSALYLCASRSTGISYNEQFFGPGTRLTVL.

The chain employs TRBV7-3 and TRBJ2-2; no clear D. Germline V CDR1 and CDR2: SGHTA, FQGTGA. V was shortened by 5 bases and J by 6 bases, with 16 bases between the two germline ends. CDR3 length: 15 residues. The CDR3: CASSPLGAMAGELFF. The CDR3 bases are TGTGCCAGCAGCCCTCTCGGAGCGATGGCCGGGGAGCTGTTTTTT.